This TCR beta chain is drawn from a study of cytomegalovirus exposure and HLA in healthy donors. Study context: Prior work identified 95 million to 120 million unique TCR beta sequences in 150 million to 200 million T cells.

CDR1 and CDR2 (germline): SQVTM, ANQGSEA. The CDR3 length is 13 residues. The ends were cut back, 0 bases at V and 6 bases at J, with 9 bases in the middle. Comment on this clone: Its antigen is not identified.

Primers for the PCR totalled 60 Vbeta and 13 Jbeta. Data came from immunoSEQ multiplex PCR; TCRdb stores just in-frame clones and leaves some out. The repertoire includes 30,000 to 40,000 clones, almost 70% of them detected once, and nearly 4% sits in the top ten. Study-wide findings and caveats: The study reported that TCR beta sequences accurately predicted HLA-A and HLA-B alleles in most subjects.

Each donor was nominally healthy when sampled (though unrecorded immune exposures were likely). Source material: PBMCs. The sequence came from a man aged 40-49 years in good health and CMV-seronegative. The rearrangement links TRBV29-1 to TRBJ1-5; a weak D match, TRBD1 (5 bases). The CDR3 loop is CSVEEQVGQPQHF. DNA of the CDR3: TGCAGCGTTGAAGAACAGGTGGGTCAGCCCCAGCATTTT.